This record covers a single T cell receptor beta chain. Amplification of the TCR beta CDR3 regions used RNA transcripts (as template). After a first-round RT-PCR with HTBI primers, a second-round multiplex PCR was run. TCRdb ran MiXCR on the multiplex PCR reads and lists one entry per CDR3 protein. The repertoire holds about 57,000 distinct CDR3 sequences, approximately 50% seen once, with 4.5% to 5% in the top ten. The sample comes from a study of Graves' ophthalmopathy and Graves' hyperthyroidism. For the study at large: The authors collected peripheral blood at initial diagnosis, before any treatment.

This CDR3 has 13 residues. Germline assignment: CDR1 SNHLY and CDR2 FYNNEI. Trimming removed 6 bases at V and 9 bases at J, with 18 bases between. Other autoimmune diseases, uncontrolled infections, pregnancy or lactation led to the exclusion of patients. This TCR derives from an adult woman with Graves' ophthalmopathy. The chain joins TRBV2 to TRBJ2-7; maybe TRBD1 (6 bases). Sequenced material: peripheral blood. CDR3 amino acids: CASRTGSGVGQYF. CDR3 DNA sequence: TGTGCCAGCAGAACCGGGTCAGGGGTAGGGCAGTACTTC.